This paragraph covers one TCR beta chain sequence. What this receptor recognizes is not known. No much larger clonotype is one base removed from it; base qualities were not supplied. This entry comes from a study of cytomegalovirus exposure and HLA in healthy donors (dated by TCRdb to 2016 to 2017). Describing the broader study: According to a later analysis, the approximately 120 validation repertoires were produced on the same platform as the roughly 720 repertoires of the first cohort. The study aimed to test whether signatures of past pathogen exposure could be identified by cataloging public T cell receptors. A separate validation cohort of about 110 different subjects was used in addition to the approximately 670-subject first cohort. High-throughput TCR immunosequencing, statistical association of individual TCRs with disease status, and machine learning were combined to predict cytomegalovirus infection status. Overall study results and their limits: A later analysis found that TCRs clustered in the first cohort also tended to co-occur in the approximately 120 validation repertoires, with more than 90% of cluster scores above 0. All 110 or so repertoires were used to score co-occurrence in the validation cohort in a later analysis, because that analysis had no HLA typing for the cohort. In vitro tests confirmed that three of the cytomegalovirus-associated TCR beta chains recognize cytomegalovirus antigens. The study gave a list of 150 to 200 TCR beta chains associated with cytomegalovirus. Most TCR sequences were observed very rarely across donors, whereas some public TCRs were present in many individuals. In both the original and validation cohorts, the classifier was reported to diagnose cytomegalovirus status with high specificity and sensitivity. It was suggested by the authors that the approach could potentially be generalized to other disease states and immunological phenotypes.

Libraries were prepared through the immunoSEQ multiplex PCR assay. Per the source publication's procedure: A statistical classification framework was developed to diagnose cytomegalovirus status using the catalog of TCR beta chain sequences. TCRdb retrieved this table from immuneACCESS and kept in-frame rearrangements only. Not all clones are present; in checked studies, unresolved V genes account for under half, and no reason is known for the remainder. The D gene and trimming were derived from the DNA, and the V and J assignments and clone size from that table. This sample comprises fewer than 150,000 clones, about 91% of them detected only once. Approximately 8% of the sample lies in the top ten. Counted from cysteine to phenylalanine, this CDR3 has 16 amino acids. The CDR3 DNA has 48 bases and is translated from base 1. Donors formed part of the validation cohort, which comprised about 120 subjects and was distinct from the first cohort of 550 to 850 subjects.

The TCR was taken from a woman younger than 30 in good health and CMV-seropositive. This chain joins TRBV21-1 to TRBJ1-2; TRBD1, the table's D call, lacks a check against the DNA. TRBV21-1 is described as a pseudogene. Sequencing was performed on PBMCs. The CDR3 amino acid sequence is: CASSKGDRGYNYGYTF. The base sequence is TGTGCCAGCAGCAAAGGGGACAGGGGGTACAACTATGGCTACACCTTC.